These 20 T cell receptor beta chains were sequenced from one sample in a study of OX40 agonist ivuxolimab in advanced cancers. Produced via immunoSEQ multiplex PCR; TCRdb's table is partial and in-frame only. This table has 65,000 to 80,000 clones, about nine tenths appearing once. The sequencing here drew on CD4+ or CD8+ T cells sorted from blood, taken in a trial of the OX40 agonist ivuxolimab. The receptors stem from an adult with an advanced solid tumor such as melanoma, head and neck, liver or kidney cancer.

The V gene is TRBV5-4, the J gene TRBJ2-3; the D gene is possibly TRBD2 (6 bases). The CDR3 loop spans 15 amino acids. Germline-derived CDR1 and CDR2 are SGHNT and YYREEE (reference sequence). V was shortened by 4 bases and J by 3 bases, with 15 bases between the two germline ends. In nucleotides, the CDR3 is TGTGCCAGCAGCCCATCGCCGGGGGTGACAGATACGCAGTATTTT. It translates to CASSPSPGVTDTQYF.

The rearrangement joins TRBV5-1 to TRBJ1-1; possibly TRBD1 for D (6 bases). Trimming pared 0 bases from V and 7 bases from J, leaving 16 bases between. The CDR3 consists of 15 residues. From germline, CDR1 is SGHRS and CDR2 YFSETQ. DNA of the CDR3: TGCGCCAGCAGCTTGGCCGGACAGCGGAAGCTTGAAGCTTTCTTT. This gives the protein CASSLAGQRKLEAFF.

This clone was seen a handful of times. This chain connects TRBV7-9 to TRBJ1-6, with D tentatively TRBD1 (5 bases). CDR1 is SEHNR, CDR2 FQNEAQ, per germline (reference sequence). V gave up 5 bases and J gave up 2 bases, with 10 bases separating them. The CDR3 runs 15 residues. The CDR3 bases are TGTGCCAGCAGCCCGACAGCTACCTATAATTCACCCCTCCACTTT. It specifies CASSPTATYNSPLHF. Drawing the rest from reference TRBV7-9 and TRBJ1-6, the complete variable domain is DTGVSQNPRHKITKRGQNVTFRCDPISEHNRLYWYRQTLGQGPEFLTYFQNEAQLEKSRLLSDRFSAERPKGSFSTLEIQRTEQGDSAMYLCASSPTATYNSPLHFGNGTRLTVT.

This clone appeared once. The rearrangement uses TRBV5-4 and TRBJ2-1; possibly TRBD1 for D (6 bases). V lost 2 bases and J 13 bases, leaving 16 bases between the germline ends. This CDR3 has 13 amino acids. CDR1 SGHNT and CDR2 YYREEE come from the germline V gene (reference sequence). In DNA, the CDR3 is TGTGCCAGCAGCTTAGGGGGTGGGAATCCACAGTTCTTC. Amino acids: CASSLGGGNPQFF.

This sequence joins TRBV5-1 and TRBJ1-5; no clear D gene. The CDR3 extends over 13 amino acids. V lost 1 base, J lost 0 bases, and 2 bases lay in between. Germline V gives CDR1 SGHRS, CDR2 YFSETQ. The CDR3 protein is CASSLSSNQPQHF. The DNA for the CDR3 is TGCGCCAGCAGCTTGAGTAGCAATCAGCCCCAGCATTTT.

This chain's CDR3 is CASSGTGGGYEQYF. In DNA form, the CDR3 reads TGCGCCAGCAGTGGAACGGGAGGAGGCTACGAGCAGTACTTC. V gene TRBV10-1 combines with J gene TRBJ2-7, with 7 bases identical to TRBD2. Germline trimming cut 4 bases from V and 3 bases from J; bases unmatched to any gene: 6. The length of the CDR3 is 14 residues. Germline assignment: CDR1 WNHNN and CDR2 SYGVQD (reference sequence).

This clone was detected only once. The V and J genes are TRBV10-3 and TRBJ2-3; D possibly corresponds to TRBD2 (5 bases). Deletions cut 10 bases from V and 0 bases from J, with 8 bases between. CDR1 and CDR2 from the germline V gene are ENHRY and SYGVKD. The CDR3 consists of 12 residues. The CDR3 here is CATTGSTDTQYF. The CDR3 DNA sequence: TGTGCCACCACGGGGAGCACAGATACGCAGTATTTT.

The V call is TRBV19, the J call TRBJ2-1; the D gene is possibly TRBD1 (6 bases). This CDR3 is built from 15 residues. Between the trimmed V and J ends, which lost 4 bases and 0 bases, there was a span of 10 bases. The germline V gene has CDR1 LNHDA and CDR2 SQIVND (reference sequence). CDR3 protein: CASSTTGSSYNEQFF. The CDR3 DNA reads TGTGCCAGTAGTACCACAGGGAGCTCCTACAATGAGCAGTTCTTC.

The CDR3 nucleotides read TGTGCCAGCGTACGACAGGCGGACTCTGGGGCCAACGTCCTGACTTTC. Translation gives CASVRQADSGANVLTF. This rearrangement joins TRBV5-5 to TRBJ2-6; TRBD1 is a possible D gene (6 bases). V was shortened by 7 bases and J by 0 bases, with 14 bases between the two germline ends. Germline V CDR1 and CDR2: SGHKS, YYEKEE (reference sequence). The CDR3 consists of 16 residues.

The chain links TRBV6-1 to TRBJ1-6; D is unresolved. V was trimmed by 6 bases and J by 7 bases, leaving 13 bases between them. The CDR3 totals 14 residues. The germline gives CDR1 MNHNS, CDR2 SASEGT. The CDR3 coding sequence is TGTGCCAGCAGCCCCACGAGTGGGAATTCACCCCTCCACTTT. Translating it yields CASSPTSGNSPLHF.

This clone appeared a few times. The chain employs TRBV28 and TRBJ2-2; TRBD2 might be the D (5 bases). The V and J ends lost 8 bases and 4 bases respectively, with 11 bases between them. This CDR3 is 13 amino acids long. CDR1 is MDHEN and CDR2 is SYDVKM in the germline V gene. The CDR3 DNA reads as TGTGCCAGCTGGGGTCGGGGCACCGGGGAGCTGTTTTTT. It translates to CASWGRGTGELFF.

The chain joins TRBV10-1 to TRBJ1-1, with D tentatively TRBD1 (6 bases). The germline V and J ends were trimmed by 6 bases and 4 bases, with 15 bases remaining between them. Germline CDR1 WNHNN, CDR2 SYGVQD (reference sequence). The CDR3 is 14 residues long. The DNA of the CDR3 is TGCGCCAGCAGACCCGGGGGCGAGGGCACTGAAGCTTTCTTT. This sequence encodes CASRPGGEGTEAFF.

The chain has TRBV5-1 and TRBJ2-3, with 7 bases aligning to TRBD1. V shed 4 bases, J shed 5 bases, and the junction held 7 bases outside the gene matches. CDR1 is SGHRS, CDR2 YFSETQ, per germline. The CDR3 has 14 residues. The CDR3 protein is CASSLTGQEDTQYF. The CDR3 DNA reads as TGCGCCAGCAGCCTGACAGGGCAGGAAGATACGCAGTATTTT.

The rearrangement uses TRBV6-6 and TRBJ1-4; no firm D call. Per germline, CDR1 MNHNY and CDR2 SVGAGI (reference sequence). This CDR3 spans 14 amino acids. Trimming pared 4 bases from V and 8 bases from J, leaving 14 bases between. In DNA form, the CDR3 reads TGTGCCAGCAGTTCGGTCCCACGAGAAGAAAAACTGTTTTTT. This gives the protein CASSSVPREEKLFF.

The chain combines TRBV19 with TRBJ1-6; no definite D call. CDR3 length: 14 amino acids. V was shortened by 6 bases and J by 5 bases, with 11 bases between the two germline ends. CDR1 is LNHDA, CDR2 SQIVND, per germline (reference sequence). The CDR3, as DNA: TGTGCCAGTAGCGAACAGCATAATAATTCACCCCTCCACTTT. Residues: CASSEQHNNSPLHF.

The V gene is TRBV4-3, the J gene TRBJ2-1, with D perhaps matching TRBD1 or TRBD2 (5 bases each). The ends were cut back, 1 base at V and 2 bases at J, with 12 bases in the middle. Germline loops: CDR1 LGHNA, CDR2 YSLEER. The CDR3 has 16 amino acids. In DNA form, the CDR3 reads TGCGCCAGCAGCCAAGGTCCGGGGCGGACCTACAATGAGCAGTTCTTC. Protein: CASSQGPGRTYNEQFF.

This sequence joins TRBV5-1 and TRBJ2-7, with 11 bases fitting TRBD1. The CDR3 is 22 amino acids. The V gene's germline CDR1 is SGHRS and CDR2 YFSETQ. J gave up 7 bases and V 1 base, and 28 bases lay outside the gene matches. CDR3 coding DNA: TGCGCCAGCAGCTTGCGGGGGACCACCCGGGACAGGGGGTCCAAAATGAGCGAGGAGCAGTACTTC. Translated: CASSLRGTTRDRGSKMSEEQYF.

V and J are TRBV30 and TRBJ2-1; 9 bases match TRBD1. This CDR3 spans 14 amino acids. CDR1 is GTSNPN, CDR2 SVGIG, per germline (reference sequence). V lost 2 bases to trimming and J lost 2 bases; unmatched junction nucleotides: 1. CDR3 amino acids: CAWSRDRAYNEQFF. The CDR3, as DNA: TGTGCCTGGAGTCGGGACAGGGCCTACAATGAGCAGTTCTTC. The full variable domain, rest sourced from reference TRBV30 and TRBJ2-1, is SQTIHQWPATLVQPVGSPLSLECTVEGTSNPNLYWYRQAAGRGLQLLFYSVGIGQISSEVPQNLSASRPQDRQFILSSKKLLLSDSGFYLCAWSRDRAYNEQFFGPGTRLTVL.

This rearrangement joins TRBV7-8 to TRBJ2-7; perhaps TRBD2 as D (5 bases). The CDR3 runs 15 residues. Germline assignment: CDR1 SGHVS and CDR2 FQNEAQ. V was pared by 5 bases and J by 6 bases, with 20 bases between. The CDR3 region is CASSTTTGSAGEQYF. In DNA form, the CDR3 reads TGTGCCAGCAGCACCACGACGGGCTCTGCGGGCGAGCAGTACTTC.

The V and J genes are TRBV5-4 and TRBJ1-5, with D possibly being TRBD1 (5 bases). CDR3 length equals 14 residues. Germline V gene lookup returns CDR1 SGHNT and CDR2 YYREEE (reference sequence). The V gene lost 4 bases and the J gene lost 6 bases, with 14 bases spanning the gap. Here the CDR3 reads CASSLDPQGQPQHF. CDR3 DNA: TGTGCCAGCAGCCTAGACCCCCAGGGTCAGCCCCAGCATTTT.